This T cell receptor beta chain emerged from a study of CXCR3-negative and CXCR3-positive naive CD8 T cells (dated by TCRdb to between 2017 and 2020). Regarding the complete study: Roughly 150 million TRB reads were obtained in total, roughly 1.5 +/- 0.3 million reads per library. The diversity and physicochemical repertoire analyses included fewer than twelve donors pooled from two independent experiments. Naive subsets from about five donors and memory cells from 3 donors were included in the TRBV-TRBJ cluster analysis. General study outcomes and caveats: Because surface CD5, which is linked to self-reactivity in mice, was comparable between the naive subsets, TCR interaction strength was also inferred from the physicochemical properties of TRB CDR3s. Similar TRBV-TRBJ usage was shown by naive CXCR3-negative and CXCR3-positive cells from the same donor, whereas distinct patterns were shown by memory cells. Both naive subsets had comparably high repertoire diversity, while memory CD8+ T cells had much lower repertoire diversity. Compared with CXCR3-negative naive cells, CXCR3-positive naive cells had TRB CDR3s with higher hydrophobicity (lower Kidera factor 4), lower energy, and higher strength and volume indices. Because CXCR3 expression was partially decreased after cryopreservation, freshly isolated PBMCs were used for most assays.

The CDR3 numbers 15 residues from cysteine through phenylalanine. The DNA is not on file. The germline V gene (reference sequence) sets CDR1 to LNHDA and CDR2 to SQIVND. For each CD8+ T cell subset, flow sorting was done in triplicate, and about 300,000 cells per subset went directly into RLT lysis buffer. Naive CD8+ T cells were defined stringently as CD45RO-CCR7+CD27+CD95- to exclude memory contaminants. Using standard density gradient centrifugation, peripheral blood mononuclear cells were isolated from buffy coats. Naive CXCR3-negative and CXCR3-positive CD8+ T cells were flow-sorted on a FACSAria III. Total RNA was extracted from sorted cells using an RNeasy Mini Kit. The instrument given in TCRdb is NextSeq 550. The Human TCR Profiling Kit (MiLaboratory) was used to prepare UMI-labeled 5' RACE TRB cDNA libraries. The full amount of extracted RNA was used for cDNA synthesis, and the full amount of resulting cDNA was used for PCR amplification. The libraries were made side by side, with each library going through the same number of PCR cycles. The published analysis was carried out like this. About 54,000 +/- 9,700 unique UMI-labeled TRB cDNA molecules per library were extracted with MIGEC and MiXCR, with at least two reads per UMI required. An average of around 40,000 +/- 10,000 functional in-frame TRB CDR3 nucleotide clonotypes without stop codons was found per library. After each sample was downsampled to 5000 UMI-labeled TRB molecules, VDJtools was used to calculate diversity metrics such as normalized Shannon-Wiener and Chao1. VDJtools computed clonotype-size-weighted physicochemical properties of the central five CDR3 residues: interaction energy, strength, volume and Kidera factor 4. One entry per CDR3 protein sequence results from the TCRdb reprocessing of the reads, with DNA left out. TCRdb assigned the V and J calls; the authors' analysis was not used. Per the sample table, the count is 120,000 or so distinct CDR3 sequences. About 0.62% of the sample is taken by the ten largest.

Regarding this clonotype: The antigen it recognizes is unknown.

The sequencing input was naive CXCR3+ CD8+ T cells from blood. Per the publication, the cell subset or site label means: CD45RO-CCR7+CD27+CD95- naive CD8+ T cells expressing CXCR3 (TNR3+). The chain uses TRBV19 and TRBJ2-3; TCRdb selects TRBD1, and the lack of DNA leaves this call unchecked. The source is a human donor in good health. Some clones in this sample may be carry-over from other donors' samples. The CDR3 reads CASSSGTGETDTQYF.